These 8 T cell receptor beta chains were sequenced from one sample in a study of patients and donors after allogeneic stem cell transplantation. TCRdb ran MiXCR on the RT-PCR reads and lists one entry per CDR3 protein. Of hundreds of thousands of distinct CDR3 sequences in the sample, roughly 38% were seen once. The sample taken for sequencing was blood, either unsorted or a sorted T cell fraction (not recorded which). The receptors were sampled from a human donor who was either an allogeneic HSCT recipient or a stem cell or donor lymphocyte infusion donor (not recorded which). It is not recorded whose cells these are; they may come from a transplant donor.

The V gene is TRBV5-1, the J gene TRBJ1-1; 8 bases map to TRBD1. The CDR3 is 17 amino acids. CDR1 and CDR2 (germline): SGHRS, YFSETQ. V shed 4 bases and J 5 bases; nucleotides not matched to a gene: 16. This CDR3 is CASSTRSPRTGRTEAFF. Written as DNA, the CDR3 is TGCGCCAGCAGCACCCGTTCGCCCCGGACAGGGCGGACTGAAGCTTTCTTT.

V usage is TRBV5-5 and J usage is TRBJ2-1; D unclear. This CDR3 has 17 amino acids. Trimming removed 4 bases from V and 4 bases from J, with 21 bases in between. Germline V gene data show CDR1 as SGHKS and CDR2 as YYEKEE (reference sequence). The CDR3 region is CASSPEPPFAGYNEQFF. DNA of the CDR3: TGTGCCAGCAGCCCAGAACCCCCCTTCGCAGGATACAATGAGCAGTTCTTC.

The chain uses TRBV6-6 and TRBJ1-5, with a tentative D call TRBD1 (5 bases). Trimming removed 4 bases from V and 3 bases from J, with 13 bases in between. Germline V CDR1 and CDR2: MNHNY, SVGAGI (reference sequence). This CDR3 comprises 15 residues. The CDR3 reads CASSSGTGYNQPQHF. CDR3 nucleotides: TGTGCCAGCAGTTCCGGGACGGGCTACAATCAGCCCCAGCATTTT.

The chain links TRBV15 to TRBJ1-2; 7 positions agree with TRBD1. Germline V gives CDR1 LNHNV, CDR2 YYDKDF (reference sequence). This CDR3 comprises 15 residues. V lost 3 bases and J lost 4; bases outside the gene matches: 8. In DNA, the CDR3 is TGTGCCACCAGCAGGGCCGGGACAGCCGGCTATGGCTACACCTTC. As protein: CATSRAGTAGYGYTF.

This sequence joins TRBV27 and TRBJ1-1, with D possibly TRBD1 on 6 matching bases. Trimming took 3 bases from V and 5 from J, leaving 13 bases between them. This CDR3 is built from 14 residues. Germline V lookup: CDR1 MNHEY, CDR2 SMNVEV (reference sequence). The CDR3 bases are TGTGCCAGCAGTTTCAGGGGTTCGGGAACTGAAGCTTTCTTT. Translated, it gives CASSFRGSGTEAFF.

The chain uses TRBV20-1 and TRBJ1-5, with no clear D. Trimming removed 2 bases from V and 6 bases from J, with 14 bases in between. Germline V lookup: CDR1 DFQATT, CDR2 SNEGSKA (reference sequence). The CDR3 is 14 residues long. This chain's CDR3 is CSARSVGEGQPQHF. The CDR3 bases are TGCAGTGCTAGAAGTGTGGGAGAAGGTCAGCCCCAGCATTTT.

This clonotype turned up a few times. The gene calls are TRBV12-3 or TRBV12-4 and TRBJ1-1; perhaps TRBD1 as D (5 bases). V was cut by 3 bases and J by 0 bases, with 8 bases left in between. This CDR3 spans 14 amino acids. The CDR3 DNA is TGTGCCAGCAGTTTGGGGCTTATGAACACTGAAGCTTTCTTT. Its translation: CASSLGLMNTEAFF.

This chain uses TRBV18 with TRBJ1-4; D unclear. Per germline, CDR1 KGHSH and CDR2 LQKENI. The CDR3 is made up of 14 amino acids. V was pared by 3 bases and J by 0 bases, with 5 bases between. CDR3 in DNA: TGTGCCAGCTCACCGAAGGCAACTAATGAAAAACTGTTTTTT. It is translated as CASSPKATNEKLFF.